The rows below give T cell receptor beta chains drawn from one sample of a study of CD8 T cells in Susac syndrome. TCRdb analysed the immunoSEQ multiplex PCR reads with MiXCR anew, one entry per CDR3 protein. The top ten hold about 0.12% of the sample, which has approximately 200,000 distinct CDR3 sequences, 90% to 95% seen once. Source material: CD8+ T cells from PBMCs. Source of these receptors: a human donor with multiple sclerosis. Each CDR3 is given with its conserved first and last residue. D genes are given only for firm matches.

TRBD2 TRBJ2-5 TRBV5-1 CASSLVGPSGSETQYF
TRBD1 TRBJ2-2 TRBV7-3 CASSLQGAGELFF
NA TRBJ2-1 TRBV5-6 CASSLTPRTAEQFF
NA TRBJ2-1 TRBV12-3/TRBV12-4 CASSLAGGLVNEQFF
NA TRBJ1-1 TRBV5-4 CASSLPADTEAFF
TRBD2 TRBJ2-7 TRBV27 CASSLVAGLTYEQYF
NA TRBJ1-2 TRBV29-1 CSVVEGFLYGYTF
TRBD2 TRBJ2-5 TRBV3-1 CASSQDVGGLEATQYF
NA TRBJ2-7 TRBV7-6 CASSPTQGHEQYF
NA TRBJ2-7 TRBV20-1 CSAIRSGQFYEQYF
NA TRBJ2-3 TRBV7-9 CASSSLGARITDTQYF
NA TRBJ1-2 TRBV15 CATSSRADHGYTF
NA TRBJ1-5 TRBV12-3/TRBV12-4 CASSFRFNQPQHF